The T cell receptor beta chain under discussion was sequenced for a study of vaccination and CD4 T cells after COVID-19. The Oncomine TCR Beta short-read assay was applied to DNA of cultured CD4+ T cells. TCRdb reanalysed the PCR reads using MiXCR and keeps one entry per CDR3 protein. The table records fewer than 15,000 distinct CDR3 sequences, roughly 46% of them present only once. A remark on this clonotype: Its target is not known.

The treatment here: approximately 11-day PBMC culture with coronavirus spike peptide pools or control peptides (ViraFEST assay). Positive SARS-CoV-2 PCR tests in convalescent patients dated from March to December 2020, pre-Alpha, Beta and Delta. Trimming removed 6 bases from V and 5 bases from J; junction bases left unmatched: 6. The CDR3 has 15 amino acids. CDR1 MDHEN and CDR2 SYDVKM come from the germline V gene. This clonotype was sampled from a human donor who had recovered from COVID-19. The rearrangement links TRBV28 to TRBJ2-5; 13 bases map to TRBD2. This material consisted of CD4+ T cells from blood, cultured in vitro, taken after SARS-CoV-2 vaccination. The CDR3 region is CASSPGLAGVETQYF. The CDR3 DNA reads TGTGCCAGCAGCCCCGGACTAGCGGGAGTGGAGACCCAGTACTTC.